A selection of T cell receptor beta chains follows, all from one sample in a study of blood T cell repertoires in COVID-19. Here immunoSEQ multiplex PCR was the method, and the copy in TCRdb shows in-frame clones only, minus some. The data hold some 80,000 clones, with about 90% observed a single time. The specimen was peripheral blood. These receptors were obtained from a human donor in a cohort sampled during active COVID-19. CDR3s leave out the opening cysteine and the closing phenylalanine or tryptophan.

V gene | CDR3 protein
TRBV6-5 | ASSYESVLDTQY
TRBV4-3 | ASSQEGEGSPLH
TRBV9 | ASSPPRRGGQETQY
TRBV9 | ASSPRLAGGPPQETQY
TRBV28 | ASSLAGGFSSYEQY
TRBV6-5 | ASSLSSAGELF
TRBV19 | ASSLPGTASYGYT
TRBV2 | ASSETQGSNYGYT
TRBV6-5 | ASSFLQGARTEAF
TRBV7-3 | ASSLGAEETQY
TRBV27 | ASTLGGQPYSGANVLT
TRBV25-1 | ASSEFGGRTEAF
TRBV5-4 | ASSSNNRAPNYGYT
TRBV7-9 | ASSLVSYAGELF
TRBV6-5 | ASKKQGENIQY
TRBV18 | ASSPYRGSYEQY
TRBV27 | ASSHLLGTGTRSRDEQF
TRBV6-6 | ASSYSGGTETQY
TRBV5-6 | ASSYGQGNTEAF
TRBV5-1 | ASSLGQPYNEQF
TRBV27 | ASSLRTASTDTQY
TRBV27 | ASSPLGTSGRYNEQF
TRBV7-9 | ASSAAAGLVNEQF
TRBV6-2/TRBV6-3 | ASSTHRGSYEQY
TRBV19 | ASSPGTGPSYEQY
TRBV10-3 | AITPDGQEGGIQY
TRBV9 | ASSTRYQETQY
TRBV6-4 | ATVGLSTEAF
TRBV3-1/TRBV3-2 | ASSQDRLKGLSSPLH
TRBV6-2/TRBV6-3 | ASSYPSARGHNEQF
TRBV5-6 | ARRAGAGGPETQY
TRBV5-1 | ASSSTWRTSGETQY
TRBV6-6 | ASRTDAGNTIY
TRBV19 | ASSAALISAGELF
TRBV6-5 | ASSYWGQGGSGELF
TRBV27 | ASSLPSGGKLEQY
TRBV7-9 | ASSSFQGSYGYT
TRBV21-1 | ASSLKTTRSNQPQH
TRBV12-3/TRBV12-4 | ASSMEGTEAF
TRBV2 | ASSDIGGTRRGSPLH
TRBV19 | ASSSGIDISPLH
TRBV7-9 | ASSLDRGTGKYQPQH
TRBV19 | ASSPRGGARRWNEQF
TRBV29-1 | SVEGRLNTEAF
TRBV20-1 | SASRGITNYGYT
TRBV6-2/TRBV6-3 | ASSRRLAGAYEQY
TRBV3-1/TRBV3-2 | ASSPRLAGEGTDTQY
TRBV9 | ASSPRQGEGTEAF
TRBV28 | ASSSRFGSPLH
TRBV7-2 | ASSLLRGSNTEAF
TRBV5-1 | ASSSATGGSYEQY